Detailed here is one T cell receptor beta chain. No antigen is known for it. The CDR3 sequence is 11 residues long. In germline, CDR1 is DFQATT, CDR2 SNEGSKA (reference sequence). Trimming shortened V by 5 bases and J by 7 bases, and 11 bases separated the two germline ends. Some clones are missing from TCRdb's copy, which holds only in-frame ones; the method was immunoSEQ multiplex PCR. Of tens of thousands of clones detected, 91% appear once; the ten largest clones hold just over 3%. This record comes from a study of cytomegalovirus exposure and HLA in healthy donors. Study results and caveats: Cytomegalovirus status was reportedly diagnosed by the classifier with high specificity and sensitivity.

The TCR originated in a man between 18 and 29 years old in good health and CMV-seronegative. The chain couples TRBV20-1 to TRBJ1-2; TRBD1 might be the D (6 bases). The sequencing sample was made of PBMCs. The CDR3 bases are TGCAGTGCTGGCTTACAGGGTGGCTACACCTTC. Amino acid sequence: CSAGLQGGYTF.